The clone carrying this TCR beta chain was detected a few times. The data were obtained in a study of blood T cell repertoires in COVID-19. Only in-frame clones appear in the TCRdb table, and some are missing; sequencing was by immunoSEQ multiplex PCR. The sample holds approximately 65,000 clones, 89% seen once. The CDR3 has 17 residues. V was pared by 3 bases and J by 1 base, with 19 bases between. Germline V CDR1 and CDR2: SGHRS, YFSETQ. The sample consisted of peripheral blood. The TCR was taken from a woman in her forties or fifties with active COVID-19. The V gene is TRBV5-1, the J gene TRBJ1-1; maybe TRBD1 (5 bases). The CDR3 DNA reads TGCGCCAGCAGCTCGAATGGGGCAGGGCTTGGGAACACTGAAGCTTTCTTT. As protein: CASSSNGAGLGNTEAFF.